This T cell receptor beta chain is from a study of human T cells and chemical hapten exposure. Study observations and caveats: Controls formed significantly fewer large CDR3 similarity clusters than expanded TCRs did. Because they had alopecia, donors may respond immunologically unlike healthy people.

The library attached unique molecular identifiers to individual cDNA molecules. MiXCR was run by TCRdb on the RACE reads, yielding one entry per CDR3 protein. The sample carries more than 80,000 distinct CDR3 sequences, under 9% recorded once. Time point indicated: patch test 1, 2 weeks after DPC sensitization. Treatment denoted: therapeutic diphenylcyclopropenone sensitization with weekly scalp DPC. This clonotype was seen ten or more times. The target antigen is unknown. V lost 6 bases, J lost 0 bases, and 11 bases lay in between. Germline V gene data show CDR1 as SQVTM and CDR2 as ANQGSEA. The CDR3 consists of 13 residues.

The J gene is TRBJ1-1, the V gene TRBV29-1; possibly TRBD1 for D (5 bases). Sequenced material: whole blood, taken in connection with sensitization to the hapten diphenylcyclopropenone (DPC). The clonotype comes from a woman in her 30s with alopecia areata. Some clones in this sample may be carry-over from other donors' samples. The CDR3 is CSVVGGVNTEAFF. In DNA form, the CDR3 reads TGCAGCGTCGTGGGGGGAGTGAACACTGAAGCTTTCTTT.